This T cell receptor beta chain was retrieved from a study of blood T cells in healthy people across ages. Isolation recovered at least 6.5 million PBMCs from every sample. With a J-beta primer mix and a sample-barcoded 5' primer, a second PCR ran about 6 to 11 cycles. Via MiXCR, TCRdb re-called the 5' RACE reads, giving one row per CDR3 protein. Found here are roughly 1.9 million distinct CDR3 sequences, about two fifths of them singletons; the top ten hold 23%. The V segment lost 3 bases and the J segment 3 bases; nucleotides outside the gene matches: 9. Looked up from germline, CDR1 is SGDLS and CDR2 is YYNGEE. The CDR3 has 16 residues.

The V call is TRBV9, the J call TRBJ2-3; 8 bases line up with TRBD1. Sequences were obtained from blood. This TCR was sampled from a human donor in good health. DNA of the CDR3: TGTGCCAGCAGCGCTACAGGGGGGCCAAGAACAGATACGCAGTATTTT. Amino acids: CASSATGGPRTDTQYF.